Listed below are T cell receptor beta chains from one sample, sequenced in a study of CD8+ T cells in alopecia areata. Sequencing used immunoSEQ multiplex PCR; TCRdb keeps in-frame clones, though not all of them. The repertoire holds around 21,000 clones, with 50% to 70% as singletons. The specimen was skin, collected at week 4, from a patient treated with tofacitinib. The receptor source for this set is a human donor with alopecia areata. Both conserved end residues are part of each CDR3. D genes are given only for firm matches. A clone size is listed for some rows: how often the clone was seen (once, few, many), or a class if it is expanded.

j_call | clone_size | v_call | d_call | cdr3_aa | cdr3_nt
TRBJ2-1 | - | TRBV10-3 | TRBD2 | CAISVGLAGGPGYNEQFF | TGTGCCATCAGTGTAGGCCTAGCGGGGGGGCCGGGGTACAATGAGCAGTTCTTC
TRBJ1-6 | - | TRBV6-4 | - | CASSGEGGNSPLHF | TGTGCCAGCAGTGGCGAAGGAGGGAATTCACCCCTCCACTTT
TRBJ1-2 | few | TRBV6-1 | - | CASSTEAQNYGYTF | TGTGCCAGCAGTACAGAAGCACAAAACTATGGCTACACCTTC
TRBJ2-7 | - | TRBV15 | - | CATSREQTLGEQYF | TGTGCCACCAGCAGAGAACAGACCCTTGGGGAGCAGTACTTC
TRBJ1-3 | - | TRBV15 | - | CATQLGNTIYF | TGTGCCACCCAGCTTGGAAACACCATATATTTT
TRBJ1-1 | few | TRBV28 | - | CASSFQRPDGGTEAFF | TGTGCCAGCAGTTTCCAGAGACCCGACGGGGGGACTGAAGCTTTCTTT
TRBJ1-5 | few | TRBV29-1 | TRBD1 | CSVVYTGGTDQPQHF | TGCAGCGTTGTATATACAGGGGGGACCGATCAGCCCCAGCATTTT
TRBJ2-5 | - | TRBV27 | - | CASSYAGPQETQYF | TGTGCCAGCAGTTATGCAGGGCCCCAAGAGACCCAGTACTTC
TRBJ1-6 | - | TRBV13 | - | CASSASGPSNHSPLHF | TGTGCCAGCAGCGCCTCAGGCCCTTCTAACCATTCACCCCTCCACTTT
TRBJ2-1 | - | TRBV29-1 | - | CSPKKYSTSGNEQFF | TGCAGCCCCAAAAAGTACAGTACCTCTGGGAATGAGCAGTTCTTC
TRBJ2-7 | - | TRBV5-4 | TRBD2 | CASSPMAGGPYEQYF | TGTGCCAGCAGTCCTATGGCGGGGGGGCCTTACGAGCAGTACTTC
TRBJ2-2 | large | TRBV6-4 | - | CASSDQTNTGELFF | TGTGCCAGCAGTGACCAGACGAACACCGGGGAGCTGTTTTTT
TRBJ1-5 | - | TRBV11-2 | TRBD1 | CASSWDRGRGQPQHF | TGTGCCAGCAGCTGGGACAGGGGGCGCGGACAGCCCCAGCATTTT
TRBJ1-5 | - | TRBV6-5 | - | CASSDARDQPQHF | TGTGCCAGCAGTGATGCGAGAGATCAGCCCCAGCATTTT
TRBJ1-5 | - | TRBV6-5 | - | CASRPGPMWPQHF | TGTGCCAGCCGCCCGGGACCGATGTGGCCCCAGCATTTT
TRBJ1-2 | - | TRBV7-9 | TRBD1 | CASSPSDRGYGYTF | TGTGCCAGCAGCCCCTCGGACAGGGGCTATGGCTACACCTTC
TRBJ1-5 | once | TRBV27 | - | CALRRENQPQHF | TGTGCTCTTAGGAGGGAAAATCAGCCCCAGCATTTT
TRBJ1-2 | - | TRBV5-4 | - | CASSGPAWARDDYGYTF | TGTGCCAGCAGCGGCCCAGCGTGGGCAAGAGACGACTATGGCTACACCTTC
TRBJ2-4 | - | TRBV19 | TRBD1 | CASSPLRTGGAKNIQYF | TGTGCCAGTAGTCCCCTCCGGACAGGGGGTGCCAAAAACATTCAGTACTTC
TRBJ1-5 | - | TRBV10-3 | TRBD1 | CARTGTGGNQPQHF | TGTGCCAGGACCGGGACAGGGGGCAATCAGCCCCAGCATTTT
TRBJ2-1 | - | TRBV7-6 | - | CASSSAGGSDEQFF | TGTGCCAGCAGCTCCGCTGGGGGCTCGGATGAGCAGTTCTTC
TRBJ1-2 | - | TRBV7-2 | - | CASSLNPVSNYGYTF | TGTGCCAGCAGCTTAAACCCTGTCTCTAACTATGGCTACACCTTC